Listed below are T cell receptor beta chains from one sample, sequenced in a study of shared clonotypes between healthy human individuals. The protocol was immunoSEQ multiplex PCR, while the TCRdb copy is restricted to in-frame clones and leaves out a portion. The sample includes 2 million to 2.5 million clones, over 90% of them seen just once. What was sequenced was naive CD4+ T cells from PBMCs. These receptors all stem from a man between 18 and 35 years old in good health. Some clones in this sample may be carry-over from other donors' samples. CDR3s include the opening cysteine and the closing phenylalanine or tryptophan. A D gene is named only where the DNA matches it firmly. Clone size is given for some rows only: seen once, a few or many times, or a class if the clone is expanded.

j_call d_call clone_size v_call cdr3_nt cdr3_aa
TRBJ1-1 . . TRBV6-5 TGTGCCAGCTATCGTAAAGGGAATAGCAACACTGAAGCTTTCTTT CASYRKGNSNTEAFF
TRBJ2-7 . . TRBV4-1 TGCGCCAGCAGCCAAGGACAATCTACCCGCCTGGGTGAGCAGTACTTC CASSQGQSTRLGEQYF
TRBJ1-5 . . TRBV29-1 TGCAGCGTTGCACAGGGAGATCAGCCCCAGCATTTT CSVAQGDQPQHF
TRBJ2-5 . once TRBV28 TGTGCCAGCAGTTTCGGGTCTTCGGAGACCCAGTACTTC CASSFGSSETQYF
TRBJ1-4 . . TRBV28 TGTGCCAGCACCCCGAGGGGGGAGGCGAATGAAAAACTGTTTTTT CASTPRGEANEKLFF
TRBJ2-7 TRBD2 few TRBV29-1 TGCAGCGTTGGGACTAGCGGCTACGAGCAGTACTTC CSVGTSGYEQYF
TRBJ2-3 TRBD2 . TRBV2 TGTGCCACCCAGACTAGCGGGAGGCCCACAGATACGCAGTATTTT CATQTSGRPTDTQYF
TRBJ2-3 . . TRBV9 TGTGCCAGCAGCGTAGTGTCCTACACAGATACGCAGTATTTT CASSVVSYTDTQYF
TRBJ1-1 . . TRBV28 TGTGCCAGCAGCCCGCGACAGGCCTGGAACACTGAAGCTTTCTTT CASSPRQAWNTEAFF
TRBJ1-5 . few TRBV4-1 TGCGCCAGCAGCCAAGGAGGAAGCAATCAGCCCCAGCATTTT CASSQGGSNQPQHF
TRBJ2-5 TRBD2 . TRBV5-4 TGTGCCAGCAGCTTGTTCACTAGCGGGGAGGAGACCCAGTACTTC CASSLFTSGEETQYF
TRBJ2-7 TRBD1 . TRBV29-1 TGCAGCGTTGAAGAGAGGTACAGGGGCTACGAGCAGTACTTC CSVEERYRGYEQYF
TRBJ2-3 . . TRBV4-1 TGCGCCAGCAGCCAAGATGGGGCAGATACGCAGTATTTT CASSQDGADTQYF
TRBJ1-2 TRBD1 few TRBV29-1 TGCAGCGTTCAAGAGGCAGGGGGCAACAGCCATGGCTACACCTTC CSVQEAGGNSHGYTF
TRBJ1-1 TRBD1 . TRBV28 TGTGCCAGCAGTTTATGGGGGGCGGGACAGGAGAACACTGAAGCTTTCTTT CASSLWGAGQENTEAFF
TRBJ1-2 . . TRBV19 TGTGCCAGTAGTGATCGGGGGGTGGTCGGTGGCTACACCTTC CASSDRGVVGGYTF
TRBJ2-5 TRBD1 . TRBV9 TGTGCCAGCAGCGTAGACAGGGGGGAGACCCAGTACTTC CASSVDRGETQYF
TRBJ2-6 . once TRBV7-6 TGTGCCAGCAGCTTAGCGGCCCGGCAGGCCGGGGCCAACGTCCTGACTTTC CASSLAARQAGANVLTF
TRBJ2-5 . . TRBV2 TGTGCCAGCGCACTCCAAGAGACCCAGTACTTC CASALQETQYF
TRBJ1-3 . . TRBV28 TGTGCCAGCAGTTTAGTTTCGCGGACCTCTGGAAACACCATATATTTT CASSLVSRTSGNTIYF
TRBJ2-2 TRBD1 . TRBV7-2 TGTGCCAGCAGCTTAAACTATCGGACAGGGTGGGCCGGGGAGCTGTTTTTT CASSLNYRTGWAGELFF
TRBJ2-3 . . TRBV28 TGTGCCAGCACCCCCGGTAGGGATACGCAGTATTTT CASTPGRDTQYF
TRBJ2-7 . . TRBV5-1 TGCGCCAGCAGCTGGGGGGCAGGGAGCAGCGAGCAGTACTTC CASSWGAGSSEQYF
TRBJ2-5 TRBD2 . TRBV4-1 TGCGCCAGCAGCCAAGCTCCACTAGCGGAGACCCAGTACTTC CASSQAPLAETQYF
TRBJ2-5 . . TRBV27 TGTGCCAGCAGTTTAACCCTGGGGGAGACCCAGTACTTC CASSLTLGETQYF
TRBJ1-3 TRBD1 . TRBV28 TGTGCCAGCAGTTCTGCGGGACAGGGGATGGACACCATATATTTT CASSSAGQGMDTIYF
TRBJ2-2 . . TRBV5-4 TGTGCCAGCAGCCTTGGGGGGTTGAACACCGGGGAGCTGTTTTTT CASSLGGLNTGELFF
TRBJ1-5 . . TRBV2 TGTGCCAGCAGTGAGGAGGACAGAGCCCGCCAGCCCCAGCATTTT CASSEEDRARQPQHF
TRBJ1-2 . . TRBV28 TGTGCCAGCAGTTTTCCTGCAGGGCGCATCCAAGGCTACACCTTC CASSFPAGRIQGYTF
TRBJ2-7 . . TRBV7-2 TGTGCCAGCAGCTTACGACTGGACGGCGAGCAGTACTTC CASSLRLDGEQYF
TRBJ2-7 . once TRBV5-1 TGCGCCAGCAGCTTGGGCGGCAACAGGGACGAGCAGTACTTC CASSLGGNRDEQYF
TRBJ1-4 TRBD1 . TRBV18 TGTGCCAGCTCACCGGACAGGGCCCCACTCGAAAAACTGTTTTTT CASSPDRAPLEKLFF
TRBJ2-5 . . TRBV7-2 TGTGCCAGCAGCCCTAGGGGGCCTAGCGGCGAGACCCAGTACTTC CASSPRGPSGETQYF
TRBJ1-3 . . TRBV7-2 TGTGCCAGCAGCCCACGGACGGTTACTGGAAACACCATATATTTT CASSPRTVTGNTIYF
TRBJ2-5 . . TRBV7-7 TGTGCCAGCAGCTTAGTTCCAGGGGGGGAGACCCAGTACTTC CASSLVPGGETQYF
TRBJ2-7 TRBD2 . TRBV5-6 TGTGCCAGCAGCCCAACCTACAGCGGGAGCTCCTACGAGCAGTACTTC CASSPTYSGSSYEQYF
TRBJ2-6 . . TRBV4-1 TGCGCCAGCAGCCAAGGCGCCACGCCCTCTGGGGCCAACGTCCTGACTTTC CASSQGATPSGANVLTF
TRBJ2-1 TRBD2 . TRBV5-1 TGCGCCAGCAGCCCCGGACTAGTTCTTATCAATGAGCAGTTCTTC CASSPGLVLINEQFF
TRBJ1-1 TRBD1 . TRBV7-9 TGTGCCAGCAGCTTGGACAGGGGGCCGGTCCGGAACACTGAAGCTTTCTTT CASSLDRGPVRNTEAFF
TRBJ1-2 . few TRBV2 TGTGCCAGCAGTACACAGACAGATGGCTACACCTTC CASSTQTDGYTF
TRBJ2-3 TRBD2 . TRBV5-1 TGCGCCAGCAGCTCCCTCCCGGGTAGCGGGAGGGCAGATACGCAGTATTTT CASSSLPGSGRADTQYF
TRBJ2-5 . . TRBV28 TGTGCCAGCAGACTTACAGGGTCCGGGACCCAGTACTTC CASRLTGSGTQYF
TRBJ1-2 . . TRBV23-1 TGCGCCAGCAGTCAATCCCACCCCGACTATGGCTACACCTTC CASSQSHPDYGYTF
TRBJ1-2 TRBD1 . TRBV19 TGTGCCAGTAGTTCGCCGGACAGGTCTGGCTACACCTTC CASSSPDRSGYTF
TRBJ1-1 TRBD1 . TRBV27 TGTGCCAGCAGTTTAAGGGGGCCGTTGGCTGAAGCTTTCTTT CASSLRGPLAEAFF
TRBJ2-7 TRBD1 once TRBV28 TGTGCCAGCAGTGGGGACAGCAAAACCTACGAGCAGTACTTC CASSGDSKTYEQYF
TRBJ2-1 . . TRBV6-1 TGTGCCAGCAGCCCGACTACCCTCTCCTACAATGAGCAGTTCTTC CASSPTTLSYNEQFF
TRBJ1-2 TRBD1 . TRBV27 TGTGCCAGCAGTACAAGGGCCTACTCGACAGGGGGTAATGGCTACACCTTC CASSTRAYSTGGNGYTF
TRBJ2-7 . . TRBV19 TGTGCCAGTAGTGGGGCCGCAACCTACGAGCAGTACTTC CASSGAATYEQYF
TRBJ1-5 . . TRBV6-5 TGTGCCAGCAGTTCCGGGGAAGGTGGTCAGCCCCAGCATTTT CASSSGEGGQPQHF
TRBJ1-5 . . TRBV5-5 TGTGCCAGCAGCCCACTTGAGGGACGCAGCAATCAGCCCCAGCATTTT CASSPLEGRSNQPQHF
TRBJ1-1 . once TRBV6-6 TGTGCCAGCAGACTTGACAGTTTGAACACTGAAGCTTTCTTT CASRLDSLNTEAFF